The 9 T cell receptor beta chains listed next were all sequenced from one sample in a study of Graves' ophthalmopathy and Graves' hyperthyroidism. TCR beta CDR3 regions were amplified from RNA transcripts. RT-PCR was first run with HTBI primers, then multiplex PCR in a second round. MiXCR was run by TCRdb on the multiplex PCR reads, yielding one entry per CDR3 protein. The sample shows around 400,000 distinct CDR3 sequences, about 18% of them seen only once. Sequenced material: peripheral blood. The receptors originated from a woman aged 18 to 35 with Graves' ophthalmopathy.

This chain links TRBV2 with TRBJ1-6, with no clear D. Germline assignment: CDR1 SNHLY and CDR2 FYNNEI. The CDR3 is made up of 14 amino acids. V dropped 6 bases and J dropped 3 bases, with 9 bases sitting between them. CDR3 protein: CASSGRDYNSPLHF. CDR3 nucleotides: TGTGCCAGCAGCGGACGGGACTATAATTCACCCCTCCACTTT.

This clonotype has at least ten counts. The V and J genes are TRBV3-1 and TRBJ1-6, with D tentatively TRBD1 (5 bases). With 1 base removed from V and 7 bases from J, the gap between germline ends came to 17 bases. The CDR3 loop spans 17 amino acids. Germline CDR1 is LGHDT and CDR2 is YNNKEL (reference sequence). CDR3 sequence reads: CASSQVWQGAENSPLHF. The DNA for the CDR3 is TGTGCCAGCAGCCAAGTTTGGCAGGGTGCAGAAAATTCACCCCTCCACTTT.

This clonotype was seen repeatedly, ten times or more. This chain links TRBV28 with TRBJ1-5; TRBD1 is a possible D gene (6 bases). The CDR3 has 19 residues. V was pared by 0 bases and J by 1 base, with 19 bases between. Germline assignment: CDR1 MDHEN and CDR2 SYDVKM. This chain's CDR3 is CASSLWGGMGSGSNQPQHF. Here the CDR3 DNA reads TGTGCCAGCAGTTTATGGGGGGGCATGGGGTCCGGGAGCAATCAGCCCCAGCATTTT.

The table lists this clonotype with many counts. The gene calls are TRBV12-3 or TRBV12-4 and TRBJ2-7; no firm D call. This CDR3 comprises 14 residues. V was shortened by 3 bases and J by 2 bases, with 11 bases between the two germline ends. CDR3 residues: CASSLILAAYEQYF. CDR3 DNA: TGTGCCAGCAGTTTGATTCTCGCAGCCTACGAGCAGTACTTC.

This clonotype was seen at least ten times. This sequence joins TRBV28 and TRBJ1-1, with D unresolved. V lost 5 bases, J lost 5 bases, and 12 bases lay in between. In germline, CDR1 is MDHEN, CDR2 SYDVKM. This CDR3 region has 13 residues. Here the CDR3 reads CASSVLGRTEAFF. The CDR3 DNA reads as TGTGCCAGCAGTGTTCTGGGGAGGACTGAAGCTTTCTTT.

In its sample, this clonotype was seen many times. The chain uses TRBV7-9 and TRBJ1-1; the D is unclear. CDR3 length equals 16 residues. V lost 5 bases, J lost 0 bases, and 16 bases lay in between. Looked up from germline, CDR1 is SEHNR and CDR2 is FQNEAQ (reference sequence). The CDR3 DNA follows: TGTGCCAGCAGCGGCCCCCCGACGGCCCTGAACACTGAAGCTTTCTTT. Translation gives CASSGPPTALNTEAFF.

This clonotype was observed at least ten times. This sequence joins TRBV6-5 and TRBJ2-7; D not certain. The germline V and J ends were trimmed by 2 bases and 0 bases, with 5 bases remaining between them. The CDR3 consists of 13 residues. Looked up from germline, CDR1 is MNHEY and CDR2 is SVGAGI. CDR3 DNA: TGTGCCAGCAGTTACCGGACCTCCTACGAGCAGTACTTC. Encoded protein: CASSYRTSYEQYF.

This clonotype was observed a few times. The chain combines TRBV6-1 with TRBJ2-7; 10 bases fit TRBD1. Germline lookup yields CDR1 MNHNS and CDR2 SASEGT. Unmatched junction bases numbered 6, after V lost 5 bases and J lost 2 bases. This CDR3 spans 15 amino acids. The CDR3 protein is CASSMRDRGAYEQYF. The CDR3 DNA follows: TGTGCCAGCAGTATGCGGGACAGGGGCGCCTACGAGCAGTACTTC.

This clonotype has at least ten counts. The chain links TRBV24-1 to TRBJ2-5, with D possibly TRBD1 on 6 matching bases. Per germline, CDR1 KGHDR and CDR2 SFDVKD. This CDR3 spans 14 amino acids. The V end lost 3 bases, the J end lost 5 bases, and 12 bases lay between the germline ends. The CDR3 coding sequence is TGTGCCACCAGTGATAACAGGGACGTGGAGACCCAGTACTTC. This translates into CATSDNRDVETQYF.